The entry below gives a single T cell receptor (beta chain) sequence along with its context. Antigen: not known. This CDR3 region has 17 residues. CDR1 is MNHEY, CDR2 SMNVEV, per germline (reference sequence). The V segment lost 6 bases and the J segment 1 base; nucleotides outside the gene matches: 7. This entry is derived from a study of cytomegalovirus exposure and HLA in healthy donors. Findings and limits, study-wide: A link between a missense DCLRE1C variant and TCR beta V- and J-gene trimming emerged from a later analysis.

The study ran its PCR with 60 Vbeta and 13 Jbeta primers. This table comes from immunoSEQ multiplex PCR, and its TCRdb copy is limited to in-frame clones, with some not included. The sample table includes just over 150,000 clones. The specimen sequenced was PBMCs. The sequence derives from a man younger than 45 in good health and CMV-seronegative. This rearrangement joins TRBV27 to TRBJ2-7; the match to TRBD2 covers 15 bases. The DNA of the CDR3 is TGTGCCAGCAGCAGGACTAGCGGGAGGGTTATGTCCTACGAGCAGTACTTC. Translation: CASSRTSGRVMSYEQYF.